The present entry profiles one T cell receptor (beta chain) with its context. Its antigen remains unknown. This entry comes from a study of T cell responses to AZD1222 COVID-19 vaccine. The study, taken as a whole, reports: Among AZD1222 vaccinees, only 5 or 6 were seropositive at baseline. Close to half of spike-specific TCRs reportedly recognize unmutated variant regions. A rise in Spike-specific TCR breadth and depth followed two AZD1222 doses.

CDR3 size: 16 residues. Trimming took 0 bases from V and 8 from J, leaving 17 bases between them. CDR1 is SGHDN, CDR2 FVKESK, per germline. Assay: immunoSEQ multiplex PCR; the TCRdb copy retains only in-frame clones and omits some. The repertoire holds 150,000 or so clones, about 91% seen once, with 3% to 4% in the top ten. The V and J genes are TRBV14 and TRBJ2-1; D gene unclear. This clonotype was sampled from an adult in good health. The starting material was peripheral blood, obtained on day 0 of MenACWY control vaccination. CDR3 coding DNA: TGTGCCAGCAGCCAAGATTGGTTAGCCCCGAGCGATGAGCAGTTCTTC. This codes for CASSQDWLAPSDEQFF.